The entry that follows covers one T cell receptor (beta chain) sequence. This specimen belongs to a study of blood T cell repertoires in COVID-19. Repertoires were generated with immunoSEQ multiplex PCR, while TCRdb's copy carries only in-frame clones and drops some. The table records 160,000 or so clones, around 80% of them present only once. Trimming removed 6 bases from V and 1 base from J; junction bases left unmatched: 4. Germline V gene lookup returns CDR1 MDHEN and CDR2 SYDVKM. The CDR3 runs 14 residues. The source is a woman in her forties or fifties who had recovered from COVID-19. The chain has TRBV28 and TRBJ2-3, with TRBD2 matching 7 bases. Sequenced sample: PBMCs or T cells enriched from blood (not recorded which). The DNA for the CDR3 is TGTGCCAGCAGCACGGGGGGAGGCACAGATACGCAGTATTTT. Amino acid sequence: CASSTGGGTDTQYF.